The T cell receptor beta chain described here comes from a study of T cell changes during pregnancy in multiple sclerosis. Assay used: immunoSEQ multiplex PCR; TCRdb lists only in-frame clones, some missing. Of approximately 49,000 clones listed, about nine tenths are singletons. There are a few counts of this clone. Germline V lookup: CDR1 LNHDA, CDR2 SQIVND (reference sequence). V lost 0 bases to trimming and J lost 7 bases, with 9 bases between them. This CDR3 is 13 amino acids long. Sequencing was performed on CD4+ T cells from peripheral blood mononuclear cells, taken in the second trimester of pregnancy. The sequence came from a female donor with multiple sclerosis, enrolled in a pregnancy study. The chain links TRBV19 to TRBJ1-1; D perhaps matches TRBD1 (5 bases). CDR3 nucleotides: TGTGCCAGTAGTATAGACAGGGTGAATGAAGCTTTCTTT. The encoded protein is CASSIDRVNEAFF.